These T cell receptor beta chains were read from a single sample in a study of cytomegalovirus exposure and HLA in healthy donors. The method was immunoSEQ multiplex PCR; TCRdb's version includes in-frame clones alone and lacks a portion of them. The sample gives approximately 27,000 clones, about three fifths of which show up once; 35% to 50% is in the top ten. The material sequenced was PBMCs. The receptor set was obtained from a male donor in good health and CMV-seropositive. Both conserved end residues are part of each CDR3. A D gene is named only where the DNA matches it firmly. Clone size is shown for a subset of rows, as once, few, many or a class of expanded clone.

v_gene	d_gene	abundance	j_gene	CDR3aa	CDR3nt
TRBV27	TRBD2	once	TRBJ2-5	CASSLGLAGGVRETQYF	TGTGCCAGCAGTTTAGGCCTAGCGGGAGGTGTAAGGGAGACCCAGTACTTC
TRBV4-2	-	-	TRBJ2-7	CASSQGRSGSTYEQYF	TGTGCCAGCAGCCAAGGTAGAAGCGGATCCACCTACGAGCAGTACTTC
TRBV4-1	-	-	TRBJ2-2	CASSPLAVYDTGELFF	TGCGCCAGCAGCCCCCTAGCCGTGTATGACACCGGGGAGCTGTTTTTT
TRBV2	-	few	TRBJ2-1	CASTPDNEQFF	TGTGCCAGCACTCCCGACAATGAGCAGTTCTTC
TRBV2	-	-	TRBJ1-2	CASSEAKRGYTF	TGTGCCAGCAGTGAAGCGAAGAGAGGCTACACCTTC
TRBV5-6	TRBD2	-	TRBJ2-1	CASSAGVLHEQFF	TGTGCCAGCAGCGCGGGAGTTCTTCATGAGCAGTTCTTC
TRBV6-1	-	-	TRBJ2-1	CASSELSASSNEQFF	TGTGCCAGCAGTGAACTTTCGGCTAGCAGCAATGAGCAGTTCTTC
TRBV7-8	-	-	TRBJ2-7	CASSLASSYEQYF	TGTGCCAGCAGCTTAGCGAGCTCCTACGAGCAGTACTTC
TRBV1	-	-	TRBJ2-1	CTSSQLDSKNYNEQFF	TGCACCAGCAGCCAATTGGACAGCAAAAATTACAATGAGCAGTTCTTC
TRBV27	TRBD1	-	TRBJ1-2	CASSLSDRTLYGYTF	TGTGCCAGCAGTTTATCGGACAGGACCCTCTATGGCTACACCTTC
TRBV5-5	TRBD1	-	TRBJ1-5	CASSRDRDWNQPQHF	TGTGCCAGCAGCAGGGACAGGGACTGGAATCAGCCCCAGCATTTT
TRBV18	-	-	TRBJ2-1	CASSPQPVGGNEQFF	TGTGCCAGCTCACCGCAACCTGTAGGGGGCAATGAGCAGTTCTTC
TRBV7-2	-	-	TRBJ1-5	CASSLVADQPQHF	TGTGCCAGCAGCTTAGTCGCAGATCAGCCCCAGCATTTT
TRBV5-4	-	few	TRBJ2-2	CASSPRTKTGELFF	TGTGCCAGCAGCCCTAGGACTAAAACCGGGGAGCTGTTTTTT
TRBV4-2	-	-	TRBJ2-1	CASSRTGTQSLSGEQFF	TGTGCCAGCAGCCGAACCGGGACACAGAGTCTCTCCGGTGAGCAGTTCTTC
TRBV18	-	-	TRBJ2-2	CASSPPNSGDTGELFF	TGTGCCAGCTCACCCCCGAATAGCGGTGACACCGGGGAGCTGTTTTTT
TRBV12-5	-	once	TRBJ1-2	CASGSGGNYGYTF	TGTGCTAGTGGTTCCGGGGGGAACTATGGCTACACCTTC
TRBV12-5	-	-	TRBJ1-2	CASGLSLEYGYTF	TGTGCTAGTGGCCTTTCTTTAGAGTATGGCTACACCTTC
TRBV30	TRBD1	-	TRBJ1-1	CAWRRRQGSAEAFF	TGTGCCTGGCGAAGACGACAGGGATCGGCGGAAGCTTTCTTT
TRBV9	-	-	TRBJ1-2	CASSVERDLGGYTF	TGTGCCAGCAGCGTAGAACGGGACTTGGGTGGCTACACCTTC
TRBV6-5	-	few	TRBJ2-5	CARPWAIQETQYF	TGTGCCAGGCCGTGGGCCATCCAAGAGACCCAGTACTTC
TRBV28	TRBD1	few	TRBJ1-2	CASSPGGASSVYGYTF	TGTGCCAGCAGTCCAGGGGGCGCATCATCGGTCTATGGCTACACCTTC
TRBV5-6	TRBD1	few	TRBJ1-1	CASSFRQGGGGTEAFF	TGTGCCAGCAGCTTTAGACAGGGCGGAGGGGGAACTGAAGCTTTCTTT
TRBV14	-	-	TRBJ1-6	CASSRVPNSPLHF	TGTGCCAGCAGCCGAGTGCCCAATTCACCCCTCCACTTT
TRBV29-1	TRBD1	few	TRBJ1-4	CSVGDSTGGGEKLFF	TGCAGCGTCGGGGACTCGACAGGGGGGGGTGAAAAACTGTTTTTT
TRBV6-5	-	few	TRBJ1-1	CASIPPGDTEAFF	TGTGCCAGCATTCCCCCGGGAGACACTGAAGCTTTCTTT
TRBV18	TRBD1	-	TRBJ2-5	CASSPPGTGGDQYF	TGTGCCAGCTCACCACCGGGGACAGGGGGCGACCAGTACTTC
TRBV5-4	TRBD1	few	TRBJ1-1	CASRPGQGNTEAFF	TGTGCCAGCAGACCGGGACAGGGTAACACTGAAGCTTTCTTT
TRBV6-4	TRBD2	few	TRBJ2-3	CASSEGLAGTDTQYF	TGTGCCAGCAGTGAGGGACTAGCGGGCACAGATACGCAGTATTTT
TRBV5-4	TRBD2	-	TRBJ2-1	CASSGLAGNNEQFF	TGTGCCAGCAGCGGGCTAGCGGGAAACAATGAGCAGTTCTTC
TRBV28	TRBD2	-	TRBJ2-7	CASSTLLAGGLLSYEQYF	TGTGCCAGCAGTACCTTACTAGCGGGAGGCCTGCTTTCCTACGAGCAGTACTTC
TRBV11-1	-	few	TRBJ2-2	CASSLLPQGNTGELFF	TGTGCCAGCAGCCTCCTACCACAGGGGAACACCGGGGAGCTGTTTTTT
TRBV2	TRBD1	-	TRBJ2-6	CASRGTGGASGANVLTF	TGTGCCAGCAGGGGGACAGGGGGCGCAAGTGGGGCCAACGTCCTGACTTTC
TRBV6-1	-	-	TRBJ2-3	CASSELRASTDTQYF	TGTGCCAGCAGTGAACTCAGGGCGAGCACAGATACGCAGTATTTT
TRBV5-1	-	few	TRBJ2-7	CASSLNWGGAASYEQYF	TGCGCCAGCAGCTTGAATTGGGGCGGGGCCGCATCCTACGAGCAGTACTTC
TRBV6-5	TRBD2	-	TRBJ2-7	CASSNPGLATHEQYF	TGTGCCAGCAGTAATCCGGGACTAGCTACCCACGAGCAGTACTTC
TRBV6-1	-	few	TRBJ1-1	CASSSGESTEAFF	TGTGCCAGCAGCTCAGGGGAATCGACTGAAGCTTTCTTT
TRBV5-1	-	-	TRBJ2-5	CASSLMTGSQETQYF	TGCGCCAGCAGCTTGATGACGGGATCCCAAGAGACCCAGTACTTC
TRBV28	TRBD1	-	TRBJ2-5	CASSSGTGVRGQEAQYF	TGTGCCAGCAGTTCCGGGACAGGCGTACGGGGCCAAGAGGCCCAGTACTTC
TRBV7-9	-	-	TRBJ2-7	CASSLALGYEQYF	TGTGCCAGCAGCTTAGCGCTCGGCTACGAGCAGTACTTC
TRBV28	TRBD1	-	TRBJ1-2	CASSSPDRDGLGYTF	TGTGCCAGCAGTTCTCCCGACAGGGATGGTTTGGGCTACACCTTC
TRBV29-1	-	many	TRBJ1-2	CSGYLGGPYGYTF	TGCAGCGGCTATCTCGGGGGACCCTATGGCTACACCTTC
TRBV5-1	TRBD1	-	TRBJ2-2	CASSPDGDRVTGELFF	TGCGCCAGCAGCCCCGACGGGGACAGGGTGACCGGGGAGCTGTTTTTT
TRBV5-4	TRBD2	-	TRBJ2-5	CASSNGGAVETQYF	TGTGCCAGCAGCAACGGGGGGGCCGTCGAGACCCAGTACTTC
TRBV12-5	TRBD2	few	TRBJ2-1	CASGTGGEWRDEQFF	TGTGCTAGTGGCACCGGGGGGGAGTGGCGCGATGAGCAGTTCTTC
TRBV27	-	few	TRBJ2-7	CASSLFADSRDYEQYF	TGTGCCAGCAGTTTATTTGCGGACAGCCGGGACTACGAGCAGTACTTC
TRBV5-4	-	-	TRBJ1-5	CASSLPNQPQHF	TGTGCCAGCAGCTTGCCTAATCAGCCCCAGCATTTT